This TCR beta chain was identified in a study of T cell repertoires in cytomegalovirus infection. Across the whole study: Shared public TCR beta signatures pointed to both CMV infection and a matching HLA type. Findings of the study overall: Cumulative frequency of public TCR beta families picked out carriers of CMV plus the relevant HLA. What dominated the ex vivo response were HLA-C-restricted CMV-specific TCR beta clonotypes.

TCRdb itself ran the reads through MiXCR, one entry per CDR3 protein. Of 900,000 to 950,000 distinct CDR3 sequences listed, roughly 30% are singletons. About this clonotype: What it binds is unknown.

V lost 8 bases and J 8 bases, leaving 12 bases between the germline ends. Germline V CDR1 and CDR2: MNHEY, SMNVEV (reference sequence). CDR3 size: 11 residues. J is TRBJ1-2 and V is TRBV27; no clear D gene. Sample: cultured CD8+ T cells from PBMCs, taken from culture after CMV antigen stimulation. The TCR comes from a human donor in good health (CMV status not recorded). Some clones in this sample may be carry-over from other donors' samples. The CDR3 here is CASEGRGGYTF. CDR3 bases: TGTGCCAGCGAAGGCCGAGGGGGCTACACCTTC.